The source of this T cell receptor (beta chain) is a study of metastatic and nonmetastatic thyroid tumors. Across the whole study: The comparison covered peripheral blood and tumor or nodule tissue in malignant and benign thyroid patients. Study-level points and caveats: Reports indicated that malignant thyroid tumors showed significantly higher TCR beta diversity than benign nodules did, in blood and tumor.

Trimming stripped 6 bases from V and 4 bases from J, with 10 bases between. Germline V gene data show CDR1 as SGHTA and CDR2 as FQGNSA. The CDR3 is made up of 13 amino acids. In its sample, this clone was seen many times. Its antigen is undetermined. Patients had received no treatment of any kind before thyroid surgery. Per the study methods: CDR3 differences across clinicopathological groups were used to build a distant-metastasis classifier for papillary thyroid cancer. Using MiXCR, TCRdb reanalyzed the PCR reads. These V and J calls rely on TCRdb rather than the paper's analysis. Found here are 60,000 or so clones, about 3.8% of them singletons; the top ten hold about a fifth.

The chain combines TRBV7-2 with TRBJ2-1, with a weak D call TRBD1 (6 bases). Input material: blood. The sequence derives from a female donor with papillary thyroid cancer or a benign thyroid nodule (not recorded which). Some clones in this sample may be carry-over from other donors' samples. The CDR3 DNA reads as TGTGCCAGCAGAAAAGACAGGTACAATGAGCAGTTCTTC. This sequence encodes CASRKDRYNEQFF. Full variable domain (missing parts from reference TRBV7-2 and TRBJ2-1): GAGVSQSPSNKVTEKGKDVELRCDPISGHTALYWYRQSLGQGLEFLIYFQGNSAPDKSGLPSDRFSAERTGGSVSTLTIQRTQQEDSAVYLCASRKDRYNEQFFGPGTRLTVL.